These 23 T cell receptor beta chains share one sample of origin, sequenced in a study of blood T cell repertoires in COVID-19. Some clones are missing from TCRdb's copy, which holds only in-frame ones; the method was immunoSEQ multiplex PCR. Found here are about 100,000 clones, more than 65% of them singletons; the top ten hold around a third. Sequencing input: peripheral blood. These receptors were obtained from a man between 65 and 85 years old with active or convalescent COVID-19.

The J gene is TRBJ1-3, the V gene TRBV6-2 or TRBV6-3; D gene unclear. The CDR3 totals 15 residues. Trimming left V 0 bases short and J 4 bases short, with 10 bases between. From germline, CDR1 is MNHEY and CDR2 SVGEGT. The CDR3 sequence is CASSYSASPGNTIYF. The CDR3 DNA follows: TGTGCCAGCAGTTACTCTGCGTCTCCCGGAAACACCATATATTTT.

The chain employs TRBV30 and TRBJ2-5; unclear D gene. Germline-derived CDR1 and CDR2 are GTSNPN and SVGIG (reference sequence). V shed 0 bases and J shed 4 bases, with 6 bases lying between them. CDR3 length: 12 amino acids. DNA of the CDR3: TGTGCCTGGAGTGTGGCCCGAGAGACCCAGTACTTC. Translating gives CAWSVARETQYF.

V gene TRBV5-1 combines with J gene TRBJ1-6, with D hard to call. CDR1 and CDR2 (germline): SGHRS, YFSETQ. CDR3 size: 14 residues. V lost 0 bases to trimming and J lost 9 bases, with 10 bases between them. DNA for the CDR3: TGCGCCAGCAGCTTGGAGCTTAGCGGTTCACCCCTCCACTTT. It encodes CASSLELSGSPLHF.

The chain uses TRBV4-2 and TRBJ1-4; D not certain. The CDR3 consists of 15 residues. CDR1 is LGHNA and CDR2 is YNFKEQ in the germline V gene. Trimming took off 0 bases at V and 1 base at J, with 6 bases between the two ends. The CDR3 spells CASSQDPGTNEKLFF. CDR3 nucleotide sequence: TGTGCCAGCAGCCAAGATCCAGGAACTAATGAAAAACTGTTTTTT.

The rearrangement links TRBV4-3 to TRBJ2-3, with 14 bases fitting TRBD2. CDR3 length: 18 amino acids. Germline CDR1 is LGHNA and CDR2 is YSLEER. Unmatched junction bases numbered 12, after V lost 4 bases and J lost 6 bases. Here the CDR3 DNA reads TGCGCCAGCAGCCTCCAGCACCTGCGACTAGCGGGAGGGGATACGCAGTATTTT. Translated, it gives CASSLQHLRLAGGDTQYF.

The chain is built from TRBV24-1 and TRBJ2-1, with 13 bases identical to TRBD2. CDR1 and CDR2 from the germline V gene are KGHDR and SFDVKD. This CDR3 has 18 residues. V was pared by 2 bases and J by 2 bases, with 5 bases of the junction left unmatched. The CDR3 sequence: CATSDSTSGGYPYNEQFF. CDR3 nucleotide sequence: TGTGCCACCAGTGATTCGACTAGCGGGGGGTACCCCTACAATGAGCAGTTCTTC.

The chain uses TRBV5-1 and TRBJ1-2, with D possibly being TRBD1 (5 bases). CDR1 and CDR2 (germline): SGHRS, YFSETQ. Deletions cut 0 bases from V and 4 bases from J, with 10 bases between. The CDR3 is 14 amino acids. Here the CDR3 reads CASSLARQSYGYTF. The CDR3, as DNA: TGCGCCAGCAGCTTGGCCCGACAGAGCTATGGCTACACCTTC.

The genes are TRBV3-1 (or the pseudogene TRBV3-2) and TRBJ1-6; the D gene is possibly TRBD1 (6 bases). Germline CDR1 and CDR2: LGHDT and YNNKEL (reference sequence). CDR3 length: 14 amino acids. Trimming removed 6 bases from V and 5 bases from J, with 11 bases in between. CDR3 DNA: TGTGCCAGCAGTCCGGGACACGATAATTCACCCCTCCACTTT. This codes for CASSPGHDNSPLHF.

The CDR3 nucleotides are TGCGCCAGCACCACTCCTACCCTCTTTTACAATGAGCAGTTCTTC. It is translated as CASTTPTLFYNEQFF. V and J are TRBV23-1 and TRBJ2-1; D uncertain. TRBV23-1 is sorted into the ORF group, with uncertain function. Trimming pared 7 bases from V and 4 bases from J, leaving 17 bases between. This CDR3 is 15 amino acids long.

This rearrangement joins TRBV5-1 to TRBJ1-3; tentatively, D is TRBD1 (5 bases). The CDR3 is 18 amino acids. Germline CDR1 is SGHRS and CDR2 is YFSETQ. Trimming cost V 3 bases and J 0 bases, with 19 bases left between them. The CDR3 here is CASSWTPLNPLSGNTIYF. The CDR3, as DNA: TGCGCCAGCAGCTGGACACCACTTAACCCGCTCTCTGGAAACACCATATATTTT.

The V gene is TRBV11-2, the J gene TRBJ1-1; TRBD1 is a possible D gene (5 bases). The V end lost 1 base, the J end lost 4 bases, and 10 bases lay between the germline ends. CDR3 length equals 14 residues. The germline CDR1 and CDR2 sequences are SGHAT and FQNNGV. The CDR3 reads CASSLVTGATEAFF. For the CDR3, the DNA is TGTGCCAGCAGCTTAGTAACAGGAGCCACTGAAGCTTTCTTT.

This clone has only a few counts. The gene calls are TRBV3-1 (or the pseudogene TRBV3-2) and TRBJ1-1; TRBD1 matches at 7 bases. CDR1 and CDR2 from the germline V gene are LGHDT and YNNKEL (reference sequence). The J segment lost 0 bases and the V segment lost 5 bases, leaving 3 bases of the junction unmatched. This CDR3 has 14 residues. In DNA form, the CDR3 reads TGTGCCAGCAGCTTCAGGGGGATGAACACTGAAGCTTTCTTT. Its translation: CASSFRGMNTEAFF.

The CDR3 DNA sequence: TGTGCCAGCAGCTTAGATCTAGGAGATACGCAGTATTTT. Protein sequence: CASSLDLGDTQYF. The chain recombines TRBV7-8 with TRBJ2-3, with D uncertain. The length of the CDR3 is 13 residues. The germline CDR1 and CDR2 sequences are SGHVS and FQNEAQ. Trimming pared 1 base from V and 5 bases from J, leaving 7 bases between.

The chain combines TRBV19 with TRBJ2-3, with D maybe TRBD2 (5 bases). Trimming removed 5 bases from V and 0 bases from J, with 21 bases in between. The V gene's germline CDR1 is LNHDA and CDR2 SQIVND (reference sequence). The CDR3 runs to 18 residues. CDR3 region: CASSGAPSGHPSTDTQYF. The CDR3 DNA reads as TGTGCCAGTAGTGGTGCCCCAAGCGGCCACCCTAGCACAGATACGCAGTATTTT.

V and J are TRBV19 and TRBJ1-4, with D perhaps TRBD1 (5 bases). Germline CDR1 reads LNHDA; CDR2 reads SQIVND (reference sequence). Trimming removed 2 bases from V and 3 bases from J, with 10 bases in between. The CDR3 contains 15 residues. The CDR3 sequence: CASSITGAANEKLFF. In DNA form, the CDR3 reads TGTGCCAGTAGTATAACTGGGGCCGCTAATGAAAAACTGTTTTTT.

The chain couples TRBV11-1 to TRBJ1-1; 7 nucleotides match TRBD1. Per the germline V gene, CDR1 is SGHAT and CDR2 is FQDESV (reference sequence). The CDR3 loop spans 14 amino acids. The junction had 5 bases not matched to a gene; V was cut back by 5 bases and J by 2 bases. The chain's CDR3 is CASSRRTGNTEAFF. CDR3 nucleotides: TGTGCCAGCAGCCGTCGGACAGGTAACACTGAAGCTTTCTTT.

This chain joins TRBV6-2 or TRBV6-3 and TRBJ1-6; TRBD1 might be the D (6 bases). The germline V gene has CDR1 MNHEY and CDR2 SVGEGT. Trimming shortened V by 2 bases and J by 0 bases, and 14 bases separated the two germline ends. The CDR3 contains 18 residues. In DNA, the CDR3 is TGTGCCAGCAGTTACCCGACAGGTCCGAGCTCCTATAATTCACCCCTCCACTTT. Translated, it gives CASSYPTGPSSYNSPLHF.

This rearrangement joins TRBV12-3 or TRBV12-4 to TRBJ2-7; 10 bases agree with TRBD2. V lost 5 bases, J lost 7 bases, and 5 bases stayed unmatched. This CDR3 has 13 amino acids. CDR3 region: CASSRSGRGEQYF. The CDR3 DNA reads as TGTGCCAGCAGTCGAAGCGGGAGGGGGGAGCAGTACTTC.

The chain employs TRBV6-5 and TRBJ2-7; D ambiguous. The germline V gene has CDR1 MNHEY and CDR2 SVGAGI. V lost 9 bases and J 5 bases, leaving 14 bases between the germline ends. The CDR3 runs 12 residues. The DNA for the CDR3 is TGTGCCAGTGGGTCACTAAACCACGAGCAGTACTTC. Its protein product is CASGSLNHEQYF.

The chain has TRBV19 and TRBJ1-6; maybe TRBD1 (5 bases). Trimming shortened V by 9 bases and J by 11 bases, and 17 bases separated the two germline ends. This CDR3 has 13 amino acids. Germline V CDR1 and CDR2: LNHDA, SQIVND (reference sequence). CDR3 in DNA: TGTGCCAGCAGGGACTCCAGGAATACACCCCTCCACTTT. Encoded protein: CASRDSRNTPLHF.

The chain employs TRBV5-1 and TRBJ2-7; D not certain. This CDR3 spans 12 amino acids. Trimming stripped 4 bases from V and 0 bases from J, with 5 bases between. The germline V gene has CDR1 SGHRS and CDR2 YFSETQ. CDR3 loop: CASSMSSYEQYF. The DNA for the CDR3 is TGCGCCAGCAGCATGAGCTCCTACGAGCAGTACTTC.

The chain uses TRBV5-1 and TRBJ2-7; tentative D call: TRBD1 (6 bases). CDR1 SGHRS and CDR2 YFSETQ come from the germline V gene. V was trimmed by 0 bases and J by 5 bases, leaving 6 bases between them. This CDR3 has 12 amino acids. The CDR3 is CASSLDRDEQYF. In DNA, the CDR3 is TGCGCCAGCAGCTTGGACAGGGACGAGCAGTACTTC. Supplemented by reference TRBV5-1 and TRBJ2-7, the full variable domain reads KAGVTQTPRYLIKTRGQQVTLSCSPISGHRSVSWYQQTPGQGLQFLFEYFSETQRNKGNFPGRFSGRQFSNSRSEMNVSTLELGDSALYLCASSLDRDEQYFGPGTRLTVT.

This clone has a count of ten or more. The V and J genes are TRBV12-2 and TRBJ2-7; no DNA check was done on the table's D call, TRBD2. TRBV12-2 constitutes a pseudogene. The CDR3 contains 15 residues. In DNA, the CDR3 is TGTGCAAGTCGCCCCGGGATGGACGGATACTACGAGCAGTACTTC. The encoded protein is CASRPGMDGYYEQYF.